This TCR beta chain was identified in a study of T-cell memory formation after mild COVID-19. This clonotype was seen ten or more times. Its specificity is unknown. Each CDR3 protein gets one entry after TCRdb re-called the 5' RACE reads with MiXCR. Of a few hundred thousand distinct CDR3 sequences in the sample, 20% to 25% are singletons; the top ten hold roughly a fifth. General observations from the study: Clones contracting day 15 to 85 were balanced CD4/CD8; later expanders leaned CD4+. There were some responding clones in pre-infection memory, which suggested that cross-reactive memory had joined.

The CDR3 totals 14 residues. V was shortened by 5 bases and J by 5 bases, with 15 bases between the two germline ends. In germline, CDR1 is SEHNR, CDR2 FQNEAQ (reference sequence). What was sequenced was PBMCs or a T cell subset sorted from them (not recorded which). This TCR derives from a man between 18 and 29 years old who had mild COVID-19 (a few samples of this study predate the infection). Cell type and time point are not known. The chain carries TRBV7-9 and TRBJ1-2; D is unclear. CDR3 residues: CASSPPTGGYGYTF. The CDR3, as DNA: TGTGCCAGCAGCCCCCCTACTGGAGGGTATGGCTACACCTTC. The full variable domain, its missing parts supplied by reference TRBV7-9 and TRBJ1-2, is DTGVSQNPRHKITKRGQNVTFRCDPISEHNRLYWYRQTLGQGPEFLTYFQNEAQLEKSRLLSDRFSAERPKGSFSTLEIQRTEQGDSAMYLCASSPPTGGYGYTFGSGTRLTVV.